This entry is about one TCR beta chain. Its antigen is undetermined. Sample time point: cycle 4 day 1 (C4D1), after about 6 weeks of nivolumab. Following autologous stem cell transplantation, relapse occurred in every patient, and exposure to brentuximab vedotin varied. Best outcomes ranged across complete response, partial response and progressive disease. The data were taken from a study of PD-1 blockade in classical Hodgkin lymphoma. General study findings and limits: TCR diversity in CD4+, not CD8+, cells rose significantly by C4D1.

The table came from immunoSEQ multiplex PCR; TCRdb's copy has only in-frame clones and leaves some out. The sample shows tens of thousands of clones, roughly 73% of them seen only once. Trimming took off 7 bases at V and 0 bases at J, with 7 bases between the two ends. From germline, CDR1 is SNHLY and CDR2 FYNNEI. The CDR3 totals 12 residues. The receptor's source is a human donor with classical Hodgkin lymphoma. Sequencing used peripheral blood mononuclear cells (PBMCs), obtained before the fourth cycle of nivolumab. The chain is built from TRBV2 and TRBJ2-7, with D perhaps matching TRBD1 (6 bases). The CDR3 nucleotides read TGTGCCAGCAACAGGGACTCCTACGAGCAGTACTTC. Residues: CASNRDSYEQYF.